The sequence of this T cell receptor beta chain was determined in a study of T cell responses to AZD1222 COVID-19 vaccine. Findings and limits, study-wide: Following two doses of AZD1222, Spike-specific TCR breadth and depth rose. Within unmutated variant regions lay the reported targets of nearly half of spike-specific TCRs. Spike regions recognized by vaccine-associated CD4 TCRs spanned the protein, led by 160-218 and 743-854. After the peak T cell response, and only then, were repertoires sampled.

Points on this clone: Its antigen is currently unknown.

Profiling relied on immunoSEQ multiplex PCR, and the TCRdb table lists in-frame clones only, not all of them. Among 120,000 or so clones, roughly 90% were seen once, and the ten largest hold under 2%. The CDR3 runs 17 residues. Looked up from germline, CDR1 is LGHDT and CDR2 is YNNKEL (reference sequence). The junction had 11 bases not matched to a gene; V was cut back by 2 bases and J by 5 bases. The source material was peripheral blood, sampled on day 0 of AZD1222 vaccination. This TCR came from an adult in good health. The chain has TRBV3-1 (or the pseudogene TRBV3-2) and TRBJ2-3; 9 nucleotides agree with TRBD1. The CDR3 region has the DNA TGTGCCAGCAGCCAATTACTAACGGACAGGGGAGTAGATACGCAGTATTTT. This gives the protein CASSQLLTDRGVDTQYF.